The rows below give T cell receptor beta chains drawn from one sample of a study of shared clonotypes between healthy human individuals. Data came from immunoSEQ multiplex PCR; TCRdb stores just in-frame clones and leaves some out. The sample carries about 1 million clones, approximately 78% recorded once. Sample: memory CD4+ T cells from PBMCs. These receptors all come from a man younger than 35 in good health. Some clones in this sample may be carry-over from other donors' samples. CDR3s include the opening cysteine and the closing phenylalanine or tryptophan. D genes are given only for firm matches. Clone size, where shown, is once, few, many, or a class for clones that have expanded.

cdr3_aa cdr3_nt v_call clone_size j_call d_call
CASRPGTGSGETQYF TGTGCCAGCAGACCCGGGACAGGGTCTGGCGAGACCCAGTACTTC TRBV14 . TRBJ2-5 TRBD1
CSVSFSSGGEAFF TGCAGCGTGTCTTTTTCGTCGGGCGGGGAAGCTTTCTTT TRBV29-1 few TRBJ1-1 .
CASSVGGHSNQPQHF TGTGCCAGCAGCGTAGGAGGGCATAGCAATCAGCCCCAGCATTTT TRBV9 . TRBJ1-5 .
CASSPTGHTDTQYF TGTGCCAGCAGCCCAACAGGGCACACAGATACGCAGTATTTT TRBV5-4 . TRBJ2-3 .
CASSLTSPFYGYTF TGTGCCAGCAGCTTAACTAGCCCTTTCTATGGCTACACCTTC TRBV11-2 . TRBJ1-2 .
CASSLYGVTGEAFF TGCGCCAGCAGCTTGTATGGGGTTACGGGTGAAGCTTTCTTT TRBV5-1 . TRBJ1-1 .
CAWHRDPNEKLFF TGTGCCTGGCACAGGGACCCTAATGAAAAACTGTTTTTT TRBV30 . TRBJ1-4 .
CASSLPSYEQYF TGTGCCAGCAGCTTACCGTCCTACGAGCAGTACTTC TRBV7-2 . TRBJ2-7 .
CASSTRTSGDNEQFF TGTGCCAGCAGTACGAGGACTAGCGGAGACAATGAGCAGTTCTTC TRBV6-6 . TRBJ2-1 TRBD2
CASSGTDRTLYGYTF TGTGCCAGCAGTGGGACGGACAGGACCCTTTATGGCTACACCTTC TRBV7-9 . TRBJ1-2 TRBD1
CASSVIPAGTARPGELFF TGTGCCAGTAGTGTTATTCCGGCCGGGACCGCTAGACCCGGGGAGCTGTTTTTT TRBV19 . TRBJ2-2 .
CASSLVGSYNEQFF TGTGCCAGCAGCTTGGTGGGTAGCTACAATGAGCAGTTCTTC TRBV5-6 . TRBJ2-1 .
CASSVITNTGELFF TGCGCCAGCAGTGTGATCACGAACACCGGGGAGCTGTTTTTT TRBV5-1 . TRBJ2-2 .
CASSQESLPVQYF TGCGCCAGCAGCCAAGAGAGCCTGCCAGTCCAGTACTTC TRBV4-1 . TRBJ2-5 .
CSGGSDYGYTF TGCAGCGGGGGGTCGGACTATGGCTACACCTTC TRBV29-1 . TRBJ1-2 .
CASSPVVNTETFF TGTGCCAGCTCACCAGTTGTGAACACTGAAACTTTCTTT TRBV18 . TRBJ1-1 .
CASSFVGASTDTQYF TGCGCCAGCAGTTTCGTTGGAGCGAGCACAGATACGCAGTATTTT TRBV5-1 . TRBJ2-3 .
CASSPSVGRDNEQFF TGTGCCAGCAGCCCCTCCGTGGGGAGGGACAATGAGCAGTTCTTC TRBV7-2 . TRBJ2-1 TRBD2
CSVVRTGEYGYTF TGCAGCGTTGTTAGGACAGGAGAATATGGCTACACCTTC TRBV29-1 . TRBJ1-2 TRBD1
CASSPRTSSDTQYF TGTGCCAGCAGCCCCCGGACTAGCTCAGATACGCAGTATTTT TRBV11-2 . TRBJ2-3 TRBD2
CASRLRTTNTEAFF TGTGCCAGCAGGCTAAGGACGACAAACACTGAAGCTTTCTTT TRBV6-6 once TRBJ1-1 .
CASSPQREGQFF TGTGCCAGCTCACCACAACGGGAAGGACAGTTCTTC TRBV18 . TRBJ2-1 .
CASSWGTGFYEQYF TGCGCCAGCAGCTGGGGGACAGGGTTCTACGAGCAGTACTTC TRBV5-1 . TRBJ2-7 TRBD1
CASSESRTGRETQYF TGTGCCAGCAGTGAATCTCGGACAGGGAGGGAGACCCAGTACTTC TRBV2 . TRBJ2-5 TRBD1
CASSWDTGGNYGYTF TGTGCCAGCAGCTGGGATACAGGGGGCAACTATGGCTACACCTTC TRBV5-6 . TRBJ1-2 TRBD1
CASHLGPSRNQPQHF TGTGCCAGCCACCTGGGCCCTTCAAGGAATCAGCCCCAGCATTTT TRBV28 . TRBJ1-5 .